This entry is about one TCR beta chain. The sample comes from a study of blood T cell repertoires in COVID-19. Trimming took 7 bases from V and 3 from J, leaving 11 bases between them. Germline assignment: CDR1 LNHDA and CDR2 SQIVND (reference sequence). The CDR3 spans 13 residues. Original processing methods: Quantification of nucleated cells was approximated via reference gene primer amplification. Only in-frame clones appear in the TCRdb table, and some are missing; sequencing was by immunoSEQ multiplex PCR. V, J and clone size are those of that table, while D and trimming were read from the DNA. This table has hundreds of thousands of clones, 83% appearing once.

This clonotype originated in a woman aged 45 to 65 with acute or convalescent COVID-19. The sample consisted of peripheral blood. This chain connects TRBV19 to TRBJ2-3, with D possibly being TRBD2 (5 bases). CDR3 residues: CASMHSGTDTQYF. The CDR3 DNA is TGTGCCAGTATGCATTCGGGAACAGATACGCAGTATTTT.